This passage covers 5 T cell receptor beta chains from one sample sequenced in a study of tumor-infiltrating lymphocytes in primary liver carcinoma. The source material, about 20-30 mg of unsorted bulk tissue, was used to co-extract RNA and DNA. From 400 to 550 ng total RNA, TCR beta cDNA was generated with a primer in the constant region. What produced the TCR beta libraries was three nested multiplex PCR rounds using slightly modified ARM-PCR. TRBV1-TRBV30 forward primers paired with a C-beta reverse primer drove the first two PCR rounds, about 10 cycles each. MiXCR was run by TCRdb on the multiplex PCR reads, yielding one entry per CDR3 protein. The repertoire holds approximately 110,000 distinct CDR3 sequences, with 55% to 75% as singletons. Specimen: liver tumor tissue from sampling region 3. Subset noted: tumor region T3, left-lateral pole. The receptors originated from a woman aged 60-75 years with primary liver carcinoma and hepatitis B virus infection.

Details on this clonotype: The junction does not match germline at one end; this may be a read error. The rearrangement links TRBV20-1 to TRBJ2-3; 10 nucleotides agree with TRBD2. There are 17 residues in the CDR3. The germline V gene encodes CDR1 DFQATT and CDR2 SNEGSKA (reference sequence). CDR3 sequence: CSAEQVPLAGVADMQYF. The CDR3 DNA follows: TGCAGTGCCGAACAAGTCCCCCTAGCGGGAGTAGCAGATATGCAGTATTTT.

The chain carries TRBV5-4 and TRBJ2-2; D remains unclear. This CDR3 has 12 residues. The ends were cut back, 4 bases at V and 6 bases at J, with 7 bases in the middle. CDR1 and CDR2 from the germline V gene are SGHNT and YYREEE (reference sequence). CDR3 sequence reads: CASSLRPGELFF. The CDR3 bases are TGTGCCAGCAGCCTCAGACCCGGGGAGCTGTTTTTT.

A remark on this clonotype: At one end the junction does not follow the germline gene, possibly because of a read error. The chain carries TRBV4-1 and TRBJ2-7; D is unresolved. The germline CDR1 and CDR2 sequences are MGHRA and YSYEKL. This CDR3 is 13 amino acids long. Written as DNA, the CDR3 is TGCGCCAGTAGCCAAGTTTCAGGCGACGAGCAGCACTTC. It is translated as CASSQVSGDEQHF.

About this clonotype itself: The conserved final phenylalanine or tryptophan is absent from the CDR3, which likely points to a read error. This chain links TRBV7-3 with TRBJ2-2; the match to TRBD2 covers 7 bases. The CDR3 contains 16 residues. Germline-derived CDR1 and CDR2 are SGHTA and FQGTGA. Trimming took 5 bases from V and 6 from J; bases not matched to a gene: 12. As DNA, the CDR3 is TGTGCCAGCAGCCCGAAGCGGGATGGCCAGCCCGGGGAGCTGTTTCTT. It yields the protein CASSPKRDGQPGELFL.

This clonotype was seen just once. This is likely a read error, given that the CDR3 carries no conserved phenylalanine or tryptophan at its end. The chain joins TRBV7-3 to TRBJ1-1, with D perhaps TRBD1 (6 bases). The V gene's germline CDR1 is SGHTA and CDR2 FQGTGA. V gave up 2 bases and J gave up 0 bases, with 13 bases separating them. The CDR3 totals 16 residues. CDR3 nucleotides: TGTGCCAGCAGCTTACAGGGGCCCGGCATGAACACTGAAGCTTTCCTT. Its translation is CASSLQGPGMNTEAFL.